This record covers a single TCR beta chain. Its antigen is unknown. Per-base quality was not reported, and no clone a single base away is much larger than it. In total, approximately 700 healthy bone marrow donors made up the cohort. At the time of sampling, every cohort member was nominally healthy, though immune exposures that went unrecorded were likely present. The donor tested CMV seronegative and was one of the 352 seronegative cohort members. Every donor gave a peripheral blood sample, and the peripheral blood mononuclear cells from that sample were used for TCR beta sequencing. Genomic DNA extraction from the blood cell samples was performed with the Qiagen DNeasy Blood Extraction Kit. For CDR1 and CDR2, the germline V gene lists KGHSY and FQNENV. Trimming removed 4 bases from V and 4 bases from J; the gene matches leave 3 bases unexplained. Counted from cysteine to phenylalanine, this CDR3 has 15 amino acids. Only the CDR3 portion is preserved as DNA: 45 bases, with reading frame beginning at the first base.

The sample is drawn from a study of cytomegalovirus exposure and HLA in healthy donors (dated by TCRdb to about 2017). Broadly, across the study: In an earlier analysis of roughly 590 of the donors, 276 Gb of sequence data and some 120 million unique TCR beta sequences from about 179 million T cells were reported. Approximately 300 gigabases of sequencing data and 91 million or so unique TCR sequences made up an early release that covered 500 to 700 HLA-typed donors. Of the 398 genotyped donors, 65% to 90% fell in the genetic ancestry cluster associated with self-reported Caucasian donors. The aim of the study was to test whether cataloging public T cell receptors could identify signatures of past pathogen exposure. The study used immunosequencing to profile the T cell repertoires of 666 subjects and linked those repertoires to cytomegalovirus serostatus. In addition to the first cohort of 666 subjects, a separate validation cohort of 120 different subjects was used. To predict cytomegalovirus infection status, the study brought together high-throughput TCR immunosequencing, statistical association of individual TCRs with disease status, and machine learning. In a later analysis, previously published TCR beta repertoires from 670 or so donors were re-analyzed and high-resolution HLA genotyping was added so that TCR occurrence patterns could be studied. Rather than drawing on any new phenotypic data, the later analysis identified candidate immune exposures from TCR beta sequences and the way those sequences occurred across donors. An earlier analysis of a few hundred of the donors applied high-throughput TCR beta sequencing to assess whether each TCR beta V gene segment acted as functional or pseudogenic. Alongside the repertoire data, information on donor age, sex, ethnicity and CMV serostatus was compiled. In a later genetic analysis, genome-wide SNP genotypes for about 55% of the roughly 670 donors were used, and that subset was treated as a discovery cohort. All discovery cohort repertoires had been generated on a single sequencing platform. Class I and class II HLA loci were covered by the typing at four-digit resolution. The number of donors typed differed by locus, with roughly 629-640 for A, B, C, DRB1 and DQB1, 522 for DQA1, 606 for DPA1, and roughly 450 for DPB1. Because of strong linkage in the cohort, five DR-DQ haplotypes were treated as single units for association and clustering. Among almost 400 genotyped donors of the cohort, an average of approximately 230,000 unique TCR beta nucleotide sequences were sequenced per donor, approximately 20% of them non-productive. The investigation overall reported the following: The only immune exposure information available for the cohort was CMV serostatus. Most TCR sequences were observed very rarely across donors, whereas some public TCRs were present in many individuals. Compared with the roughly 670-donor mean, donors in an Asian-associated ancestry cluster had fewer N-insertions in productive TCRs, according to a later genetic analysis. The cohort was sequenced for TCR beta chains only, and without alpha or paired-chain data the features that could be detected were limited. An earlier analysis of around 600 of the donors showed that most TCR beta V segments appeared in productive rearrangements either about 87% or about 30% of the time, which broadly matched IMGT annotations. Some IMGT-functional V segments, including TRBV6-2 and TRBV6-3, could not be told apart with the 87-base-pair reads, so those segments were excluded. Several of the top co-occurrence clusters appeared to be linked to parvovirus B19, influenza, CMV and Epstein-Barr virus, according to a later analysis. In a later analysis, some 18,000 TCR beta sequences were associated with specific HLA alleles at a false discovery rate of 0.05. A later analysis found that most CMV-associated TCR beta chains appeared HLA-restricted, with HLA associations seemingly driven largely by CMV exposure. Correlated functional status among segregating V segments might reflect linkage disequilibrium, but an unknown experimental factor could not be ruled out. Three of the identified cytomegalovirus-associated TCR beta chains were confirmed in vitro to be specific for cytomegalovirus antigens. A later analysis found that TCR association rates varied across HLA loci, with DRB1 alleles showing the most associated TCRs and HLA-C alleles the fewest. The classifier was reported to diagnose cytomegalovirus status with high specificity and sensitivity in both the original cohort and the validation cohort. In a later genetic analysis, a missense DCLRE1C variant was associated with V-gene and J-gene trimming of TCR beta chains, and the association was replicated in an independent cohort. The authors suggested that the approach could potentially be extended to other disease states and immunological phenotypes. When HLA alleles, especially DR and DQ, strongly co-occurred, attributing TCR associations to individual alleles was difficult. A further reported finding was that TCR beta sequences accurately predicted the HLA-A and HLA-B alleles for most subjects in the first cohort. A later analysis found that HLA-associated TCR beta chains were more clonally expanded and had lower generation probabilities than equally common non-associated chains. Because counts were too low, 15 or so rarely observed V segments, including chromosome 9 orphons, were excluded from the earlier analysis of 500 to 700 of the donors. The presence/absence analyses assumed that sequencing depth was roughly uniform across donors, and that assumption may not be true. A cluster of highly shared sequence variants was judged likely to be a technical artifact of the sequencing pipeline. HLA typing was unavailable for some donors at each locus, so association tests used only the typed subset. A total of 164 TCR beta chains were listed by the study as associated with cytomegalovirus.

Library method: the immunoSEQ multiplex PCR assay. A mixture of 60 forward primers for TCR Vbeta segments and 13 reverse primers for TCR Jbeta segments was used in the multiplex PCR. The CDR3 region of rearranged TCR beta genes was amplified from genomic DNA by a multiplex PCR assay. On the Illumina HiSeq System, the amplified TCR beta libraries were sequenced as 87-base-pair reads. In the authors' own workflow: A later analysis counted tens of millions of unique TCR beta chains across the approximately 700 repertoires, and 10 million to 12 million of these chains were shared by at least two donors. Raw reads were error-corrected and collapsed into unique sequences with a nearest-neighbor algorithm that merged closely related sequences to remove PCR and sequencing errors. To assign V, D and J gene segments, CDR3 sequences were aligned to IMGT reference sequences. For a sequence to be retained, a match of at least six nucleotides was required to both a V gene segment and a J gene segment. A rearrangement counted as productive if the CDR3 had no stop codons and remained in frame with V and J, and every other rearrangement counted as non-productive. Following IMGT convention, CDR3 was defined as the stretch from the second conserved V-encoded cysteine to the conserved J-encoded phenylalanine. The earlier analysis of about 590 of the donors excluded sequences that lacked an unambiguous match to a single V gene segment. An earlier analysis of 587 of the donors classified V segments as functional when productive rearrangements were above 56.7% and as segregating when the standard deviation between donors was above 5%. A statistical classification framework was built to diagnose cytomegalovirus status from the catalog of TCR beta chain sequences. A later analysis assigned V and J genes by comparing TCR nucleotide sequences with IMGT/GENE-DB human TR gene sequences. In a later analysis, CDR3 sequences and most-parsimonious VDJ recombination scenarios were assigned using the TCRdist pipeline. A later analysis defined each TCR beta chain by its CDR3 amino acid sequence plus V-gene family, and excluded reads lacking a unique V-gene family. As a way to deal with suspected cross-contamination and a sequencing artifact, a later analysis dropped hundreds of nucleotide sequences that were highly shared and had low generation probability. In a later analysis, a clonal expansion index for each public chain was calculated from normalized within-repertoire ranks of inferred template counts. In a later analysis, generation probabilities were computed using a VDJ recombination model fitted to out-of-frame rearrangements, and the results were checked against IGoR. A later analysis scored TCR-TCR, TCR-HLA and TCR-CMV co-occurrence with hypergeometric tests, applying a repertoire-size bias correction to TCR pairs. To estimate false discovery rates, a later analysis permuted the HLA or CMV assignments 20 times. In a later analysis, co-occurring TCRs were grouped with DBSCAN, and TCRdist sequence similarity was added when clustering was performed within HLA-allele-positive subsets. Co-occurrence clustering excluded repertoires with fewer than 30,000 or more than 120,000 public chains, plus five with anomalous nucleotide sharing. TCRdb's version of the immuneACCESS table is confined to in-frame rearrangements and falls short of the full clone set. An unresolved V gene accounts for under half of the shortfall where checked; the remainder is of unknown origin. D and trimming come from the DNA, and the V and J calls and clone size come from that table. This sample gives 150,000 or so clones in total; approximately 72% of them show up just once. The ten largest make up around 2.4% of the sample.

The TCR comes from a female donor in good health and CMV-seronegative. The sequenced sample was PBMCs. The chain couples TRBV16 to TRBJ2-3; TRBD1 lines up with 12 middle nucleotides. CDR3 sequence: CASSPGQGAADTQYF. The nucleotide sequence reads TGTGCCAGCAGCCCGGGACAGGGGGCAGCAGATACGCAGTATTTT.